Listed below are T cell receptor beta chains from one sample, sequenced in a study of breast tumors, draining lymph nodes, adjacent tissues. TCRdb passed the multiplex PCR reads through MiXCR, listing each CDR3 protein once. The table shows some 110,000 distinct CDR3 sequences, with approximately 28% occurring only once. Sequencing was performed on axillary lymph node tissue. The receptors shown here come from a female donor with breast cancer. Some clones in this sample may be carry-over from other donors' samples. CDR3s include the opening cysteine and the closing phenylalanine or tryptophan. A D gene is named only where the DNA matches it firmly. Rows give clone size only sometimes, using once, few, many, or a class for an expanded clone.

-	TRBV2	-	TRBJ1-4	CATTVTTSTNEKLFF	TGTGCCACCACAGTAACAACTTCAACTAATGAAAAACTGTTTTTT
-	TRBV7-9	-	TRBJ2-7	CASSSRDNPYEQYF	TGTGCCAGCAGCTCCAGGGACAACCCGTACGAGCAGTACTTC
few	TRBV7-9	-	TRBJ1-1	CASSLSGFDTEAFF	TGTGCCAGCAGCTTAAGCGGTTTTGACACTGAAGCTTTCTTT
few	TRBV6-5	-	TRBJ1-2	CASSQDAGRGYTF	TGTGCCAGCAGTCAGGACGCAGGAAGGGGCTACACCTTC
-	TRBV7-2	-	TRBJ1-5	CASTPGGGRAQPQHF	TGTGCCAGCACCCCTGGGGGAGGCAGGGCACAGCCCCAGCATTTT
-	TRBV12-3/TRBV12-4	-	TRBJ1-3	CASSEPRISGNTIYF	TGTGCCAGCAGTGAGCCGCGGATCTCTGGAAACACCATATATTTT
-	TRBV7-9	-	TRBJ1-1	CASSLATGGTEAFF	TGTGCCAGCAGCTTAGCGACAGGAGGGACTGAAGCTTTCTTT
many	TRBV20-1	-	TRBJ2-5	CSARWGETQYF	TGCAGTGCTAGGTGGGGGGAGACCCAGTACTTC
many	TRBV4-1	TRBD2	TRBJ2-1	CASSPISGSRNEQFF	TGCGCCAGCAGCCCGATTAGCGGGAGTCGGAATGAGCAGTTCTTC
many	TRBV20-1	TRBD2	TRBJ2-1	CSARDDLLAGVYNEQFF	TGCAGTGCTAGAGATGACCTCCTAGCGGGAGTCTACAATGAGCAGTTCTTC
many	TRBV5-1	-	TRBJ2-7	CASRVGDGREQYF	TGCGCCAGCAGAGTCGGAGACGGCCGGGAGCAGTACTTC
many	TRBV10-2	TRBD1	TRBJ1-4	CASSELRTGLGKLFF	TGCGCCAGCAGTGAGTTGAGGACAGGGTTGGGGAAACTGTTTTTT
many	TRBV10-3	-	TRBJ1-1	CAISESHGEAFF	TGTGCCATCAGTGAGTCGCACGGCGAAGCTTTCTTT
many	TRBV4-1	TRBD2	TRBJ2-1	CASSQQPGGPLSEQFF	TGCGCCAGCAGCCAACAACCGGGAGGGCCCCTCAGTGAGCAGTTCTTC
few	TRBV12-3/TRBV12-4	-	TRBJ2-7	CASSFLASSYEQYF	TGTGCCAGCAGTTTCCTAGCGTCCTCCTACGAGCAGTACTTC
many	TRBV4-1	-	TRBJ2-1	CASRTLGPGVNEQFF	TGCGCCAGCAGAACCTTGGGGCCGGGAGTGAATGAGCAGTTCTTC
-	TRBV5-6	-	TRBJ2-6	CASSWTNVLTF	TGTGCCAGCAGCTGGACCAACGTCCTGACTTTC
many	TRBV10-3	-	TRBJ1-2	CAISELIGTPVANYGYTF	TGTGCCATCAGTGAGTTAATTGGGACACCAGTAGCTAACTATGGCTACACCTTC
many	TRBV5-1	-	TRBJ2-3	CASSISLRRDFTDTQYF	TGCGCCAGCAGCATTTCCTTGCGGCGCGATTTCACAGATACGCAGTATTTT
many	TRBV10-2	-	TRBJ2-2	CASSESADLNTGELFF	TGCGCCAGCAGTGAGTCGGCGGACCTGAACACCGGGGAGCTGTTTTTT
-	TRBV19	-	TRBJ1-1	CASQDTVPLNTEAFF	TGTGCCAGTCAGGATACTGTTCCCTTGAACACTGAAGCTTTCTTT
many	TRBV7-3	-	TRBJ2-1	CASSLKPPLLGPYNEQFF	TGTGCCAGCAGCTTAAAACCCCCCCTCCTAGGACCGTACAATGAGCAGTTCTTC
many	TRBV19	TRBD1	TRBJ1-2	CASSIEGTANYGYTF	TGTGCCAGTAGTATAGAGGGGACAGCTAACTATGGCTACACCTTC
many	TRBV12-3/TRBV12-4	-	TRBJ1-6	CASRSPLHF	TGTGCCAGCCGATCACCCCTCCACTTT
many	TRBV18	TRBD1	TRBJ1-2	CASSLDREDYGYTF	TGTGCCAGCTCCCTAGACAGGGAAGACTATGGCTACACCTTC
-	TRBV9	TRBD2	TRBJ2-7	CASSPGTSDDEQSF	TGTGCCAGCAGCCCTGGGACTAGTGATGACGAGCAGTCCTTC
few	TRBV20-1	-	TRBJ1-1	CSARGTPPEAFF	TGCAGTGCTAGAGGAACCCCCCCCGAAGCTTTCTTT
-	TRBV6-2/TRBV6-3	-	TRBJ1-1	CASSRYGNTEAFF	TGTGCCAGCAGTCGTTACGGGAACACTGAAGCTTTCTTT
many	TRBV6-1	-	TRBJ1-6	CASIIRGNSPLHF	TGTGCCAGCATAATTCGGGGGAATTCACCCCTCCACTTT
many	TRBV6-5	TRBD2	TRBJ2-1	CASSTPRSGTRRGNEQFF	TGTGCCAGCAGTACCCCCCGTTCGGGGACTAGGAGGGGCAATGAGCAGTTCTTC
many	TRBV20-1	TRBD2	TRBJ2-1	CSASRGDLGNEQFF	TGCAGTGCTAGTCGGGGGGACTTGGGCAATGAGCAGTTCTTC
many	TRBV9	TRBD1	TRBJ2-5	CASSETGQAYQETQYF	TGTGCCAGCAGCGAAACGGGACAGGCGTACCAAGAGACCCAGTACTTC